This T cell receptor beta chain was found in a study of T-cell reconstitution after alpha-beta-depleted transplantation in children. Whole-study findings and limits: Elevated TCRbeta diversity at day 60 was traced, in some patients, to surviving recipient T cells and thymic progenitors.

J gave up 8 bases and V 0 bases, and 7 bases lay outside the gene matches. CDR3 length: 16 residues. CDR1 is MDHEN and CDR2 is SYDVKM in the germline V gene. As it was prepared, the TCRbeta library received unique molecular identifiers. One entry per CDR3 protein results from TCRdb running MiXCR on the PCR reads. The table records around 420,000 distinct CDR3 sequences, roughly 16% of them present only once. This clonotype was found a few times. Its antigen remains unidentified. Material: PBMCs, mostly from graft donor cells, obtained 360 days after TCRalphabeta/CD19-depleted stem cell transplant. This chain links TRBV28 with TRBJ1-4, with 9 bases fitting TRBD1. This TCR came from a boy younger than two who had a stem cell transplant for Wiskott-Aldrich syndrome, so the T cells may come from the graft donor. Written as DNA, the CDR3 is TGTGCCAGCAGTTTATGGCAGACAGGGGGTATGGAAAAACTGTTTTTT. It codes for CASSLWQTGGMEKLFF.